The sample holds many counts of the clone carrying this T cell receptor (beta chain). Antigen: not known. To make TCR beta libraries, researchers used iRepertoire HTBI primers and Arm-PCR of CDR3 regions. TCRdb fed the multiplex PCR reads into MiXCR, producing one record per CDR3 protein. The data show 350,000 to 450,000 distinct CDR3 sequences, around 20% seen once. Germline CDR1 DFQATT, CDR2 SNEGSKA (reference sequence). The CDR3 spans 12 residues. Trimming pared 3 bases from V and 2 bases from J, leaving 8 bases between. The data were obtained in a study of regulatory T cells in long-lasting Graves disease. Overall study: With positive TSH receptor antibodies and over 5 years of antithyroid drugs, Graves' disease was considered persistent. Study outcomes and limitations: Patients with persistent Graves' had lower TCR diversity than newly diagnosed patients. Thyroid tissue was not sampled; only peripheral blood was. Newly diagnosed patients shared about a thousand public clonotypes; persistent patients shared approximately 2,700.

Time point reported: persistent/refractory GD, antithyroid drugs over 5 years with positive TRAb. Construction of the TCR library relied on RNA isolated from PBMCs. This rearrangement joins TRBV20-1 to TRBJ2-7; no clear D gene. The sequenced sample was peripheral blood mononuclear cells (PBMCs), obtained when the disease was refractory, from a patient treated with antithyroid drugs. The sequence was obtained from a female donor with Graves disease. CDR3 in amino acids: CSARDQTYEQYF. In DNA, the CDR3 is TGCAGTGCTAGGGACCAGACCTACGAGCAGTACTTC.